This TCR beta chain was captured in a study of cytomegalovirus exposure and HLA in healthy donors. Unmatched junction bases numbered 8, after V lost 1 base and J lost 7 bases. Germline V gene data show CDR1 as SGHNT and CDR2 as YYREEE (reference sequence). The CDR3 contains 15 residues. The primer mix had 60 Vbeta and 13 Jbeta primers. The table came from immunoSEQ multiplex PCR; TCRdb's copy has only in-frame clones and leaves some out. The profile shows 150,000 or so clones, roughly 75% of them singletons. The J gene is TRBJ2-1, the V gene TRBV5-4, with 7 bases aligning to TRBD2. Sample: PBMCs. This TCR derives from a man in his late teens or twenties in good health and CMV-seropositive. The CDR3 DNA reads TGTGCCAGCAGCTTGTTAAGCGGGAAGGGGAATGAGCAGTTCTTC. Protein product: CASSLLSGKGNEQFF.